The 28 T cell receptor beta chains presented below share a single source sample, sequenced in a study of T-cell memory formation after mild COVID-19. TCRdb re-called the 5' RACE reads with MiXCR, one entry per CDR3 protein. Seen here are fewer than 550,000 distinct CDR3 sequences, around 18% observed once, and the top ten hold roughly 8.4%. Sequenced input: PBMCs or a T cell subset sorted from them (not recorded which). These receptors all stem from an adult woman who had mild COVID-19 (a few samples of this study predate the infection). Cell type and time point are not known.

J is TRBJ1-1 and V is TRBV19; D is unclear. Germline V gene sequence: CDR1 LNHDA, CDR2 SQIVND (reference sequence). This CDR3 region has 12 residues. The V and J ends lost 9 bases and 5 bases respectively, with 13 bases between them. The CDR3 reads CASHSAGTEAFF. The CDR3, as DNA: TGTGCCAGCCACTCCGCGGGGACTGAAGCTTTCTTT.

The rearrangement joins TRBV30 to TRBJ2-5; 7 bases align to TRBD2. Germline lookup yields CDR1 GTSNPN and CDR2 SVGIG (reference sequence). V was pared by 4 bases and J by 3 bases, with 5 bases of the junction left unmatched. The CDR3 is made up of 13 amino acids. The chain's CDR3 is CAWNRLAEETQYF. The CDR3 DNA sequence: TGTGCCTGGAACCGGCTAGCGGAAGAGACCCAGTACTTC.

Concerning this clonotype itself: A read error may produce the germline difference seen at one junction end. The rearrangement joins TRBV6-6 to TRBJ1-2, with D perhaps matching TRBD1 (6 bases). The CDR3 covers 13 residues. CDR1 and CDR2 from the germline V gene are MNHNY and SVGAGI (reference sequence). The DNA of the CDR3 is TGTGCCAGCAGTTACCCAGGGGACTATTGCTACACCTTC. It yields the protein CASSYPGDYCYTF.

The chain links TRBV5-1 to TRBJ2-5, with D possibly matching TRBD1 (6 bases). Trimming removed 5 bases from V and 3 bases from J, with 8 bases in between. The CDR3 sequence is 12 residues long. The germline gives CDR1 SGHRS, CDR2 YFSETQ. CDR3: CASRAGEETQYF. The DNA for the CDR3 is TGCGCCAGCAGGGCAGGGGAAGAGACCCAGTACTTC.

CDR3: CASSSDGFVTDTQYF. The CDR3 DNA reads as TGCGCCAGCAGCTCGGACGGTTTTGTCACAGATACGCAGTATTTT. This chain links TRBV5-1 with TRBJ2-3, with D unclear. The CDR3 sequence is 15 residues long. From germline, CDR1 is SGHRS and CDR2 YFSETQ. With 3 bases removed from V and 2 bases from J, the gap between germline ends came to 13 bases.

CDR3 nucleotides: TGCGCCAGCAGCCAGCAAGGGACAGGGGGAACTGAAGCTTTCTTT. Translation gives CASSQQGTGGTEAFF. J is TRBJ1-1 and V is TRBV4-1; 11 bases are shared with TRBD1. Trimming at V came to 3 bases and at J to 5 bases, leaving 5 bases not matched to a gene. The CDR3 is 15 residues long. Germline CDR1 reads MGHRA; CDR2 reads YSYEKL.

A few counts support this clonotype. The CDR3 coding sequence is TGTGCCAGCAGCTGGGGCAGGGCTGAAGCTTTCTTT. Its protein product is CASSWGRAEAFF. The chain uses TRBV7-9 and TRBJ1-1; D is perhaps TRBD1 (5 bases). The V gene's germline CDR1 is SEHNR and CDR2 FQNEAQ (reference sequence). The CDR3 length is 12 residues. Trimming removed 4 bases from V and 6 bases from J, with 9 bases in between.

The sample holds a few counts of this clonotype. The chain employs TRBV27 and TRBJ2-1, with 13 bases identical to TRBD2. Trimming removed 3 bases from V and 6 bases from J; junction bases left unmatched: 2. There are 15 residues in the CDR3. Germline V gene lookup returns CDR1 MNHEY and CDR2 SMNVEV (reference sequence). The CDR3 loop is CASSFTSGGANEQFF. The CDR3 DNA reads as TGTGCCAGCAGTTTTACTAGCGGGGGGGCCAATGAGCAGTTCTTC.

This chain uses TRBV11-2 with TRBJ1-1; 11 bases agree with TRBD1. The germline CDR1 and CDR2 sequences are SGHAT and FQNNGV. The CDR3 is made up of 13 amino acids. Germline trimming cut 7 bases from V and 6 bases from J; bases unmatched to any gene: 4. This CDR3 is CASTRDRGAEAFF. The DNA for the CDR3 is TGTGCCAGCACCCGGGACAGGGGGGCTGAAGCTTTCTTT.

This clonotype appeared once. One base away lies a much larger clone, so this may be a sequencing read error. The V gene is TRBV6-4, the J gene TRBJ2-1; 11 nucleotides line up with TRBD2. The CDR3 is made up of 15 amino acids. From germline, CDR1 is MRHNA and CDR2 SNTAGT. The chain's CDR3 is CACSLAGGGYNEQFF. CDR3 bases: TGTGCCTGCAGTTTAGCGGGAGGGGGCTACAATGAGCAGTTCTTC.

V usage is TRBV3-1 and J usage is TRBJ2-5, with D unresolved. The CDR3 totals 14 residues. In germline, CDR1 is LGHDT, CDR2 YNNKEL (reference sequence). Trimming pared 1 base from V and 7 bases from J, leaving 13 bases between. DNA of the CDR3: TGTGCCAGCAGCCAAGTTAAGGCGATCGGGACCCAGTACTTC. Its protein product is CASSQVKAIGTQYF.

This clonotype turned up a few times. The rearrangement joins TRBV18 to TRBJ1-2, with 7 bases aligning to TRBD1. CDR3 length equals 13 residues. Germline assignment: CDR1 KGHSH and CDR2 LQKENI. The V gene end was trimmed by 3 bases and the J gene end by 8 bases; junction bases not matched to a gene: 6. The CDR3 nucleotides are TGTGCCAGCTCACCCACAGGGGAGATGGGCTACACCTTC. Its protein product is CASSPTGEMGYTF.

J is TRBJ1-3 and V is TRBV13; D unresolved. Germline assignment: CDR1 PRHDT and CDR2 FYEKMQ (reference sequence). V was clipped by 1 base and J by 0 bases, with 13 bases between them. The CDR3 is made up of 17 amino acids. As DNA, the CDR3 is TGTGCCAGCAGCTTAGCGCGGGGATTCCTCTCTGGAAACACCATATATTTT. It codes for CASSLARGFLSGNTIYF. The entire variable domain, with the rest obtained from reference TRBV13 and TRBJ1-3, is as follows: AAGVIQSPRHLIKEKRETATLKCYPIPRHDTVYWYQQGPGQDPQFLISFYEKMQSDKGSIPDRFSAQQFSDYHSELNMSSLELGDSALYFCASSLARGFLSGNTIYFGEGSWLTVV.

This rearrangement joins TRBV13 to TRBJ2-7; D not resolved. The V end lost 4 bases, the J end lost 1 base, and 17 bases lay between the germline ends. The length of the CDR3 is 16 residues. Per germline, CDR1 PRHDT and CDR2 FYEKMQ (reference sequence). CDR3 sequence (DNA): TGTGCCAGCAGCTCGCGTTCGGAGCTGGGATCCTACGAGCAGTACTTC. Translation gives CASSSRSELGSYEQYF.

This chain links TRBV10-3 with TRBJ2-3, with a possible D match to TRBD1 (6 bases). The CDR3 extends over 13 amino acids. V dropped 4 bases and J dropped 6 bases, with 11 bases sitting between them. The germline gives CDR1 ENHRY, CDR2 SYGVKD. In DNA form, the CDR3 reads TGTGCCATCAGTGTGGGGGCAGGGGATACGCAGTATTTT. It translates to CAISVGAGDTQYF.

The J gene is TRBJ1-5, the V gene TRBV12-3 or TRBV12-4, with a possible D match to TRBD1 (5 bases). The V gene lost 7 bases and the J gene lost 6 bases, with 13 bases spanning the gap. The CDR3 covers 13 residues. CDR3 sequence: CASNRDFGQPQHF. In DNA, the CDR3 is TGTGCCAGCAATAGGGACTTCGGTCAGCCCCAGCATTTT.

This clonotype was counted a few times. The chain carries TRBV2 and TRBJ2-7, with 9 positions matching TRBD1. V was pared by 6 bases and J by 4 bases, with 7 bases of the junction left unmatched. Germline lookup yields CDR1 SNHLY and CDR2 FYNNEI. CDR3 length: 14 residues. CDR3 in DNA: TGTGCCAGCAGGAACAGGGGGCCGGTGTACGAGCAGTACTTC. It yields the protein CASRNRGPVYEQYF.

The V call is TRBV7-8, the J call TRBJ2-7; the D gene is possibly TRBD1 (6 bases). V lost 5 bases and J 3 bases, leaving 11 bases between the germline ends. The V gene's germline CDR1 is SGHVS and CDR2 FQNEAQ. CDR3 length: 13 residues. Written as DNA, the CDR3 is TGTGCCAGCAGCGTCGACAGGAACTACGAGCAGTACTTC. Amino acid sequence: CASSVDRNYEQYF.

This clonotype was seen only a few times. V and J are TRBV20-1 and TRBJ2-1; TRBD1 is a possible D gene (5 bases). Between the trimmed V and J ends, which lost 0 bases and 0 bases, there was a span of 15 bases. CDR3 size: 17 residues. Germline V gives CDR1 DFQATT, CDR2 SNEGSKA (reference sequence). The CDR3 nucleotides read TGCAGTGCTAGAGAGGGGCGCACCCCGAGCTCCTACAATGAGCAGTTCTTC. This translates into CSAREGRTPSSYNEQFF.

This clonotype was observed a few times. The rearrangement uses TRBV3-1 and TRBJ1-6; the D gene is possibly TRBD1 (5 bases). CDR1 is LGHDT and CDR2 is YNNKEL in the germline V gene (reference sequence). V was shortened by 5 bases and J by 3 bases, with 8 bases between the two germline ends. This CDR3 region has 14 residues. The DNA for the CDR3 is TGTGCCAGCAGCGAGGGGTTCTATAATTCACCCCTCCACTTT. This translates into CASSEGFYNSPLHF.

The V call is TRBV12-3 or TRBV12-4, the J call TRBJ2-1; 7 positions match TRBD1. This CDR3 is built from 14 residues. The V gene end was trimmed by 5 bases and the J gene end by 5 bases; junction bases not matched to a gene: 6. As DNA, the CDR3 is TGTGCCAGCAGTGACAGGGTTTCGAACAATGAGCAGTTCTTC. Amino acids: CASSDRVSNNEQFF.

This clonotype was found a few times. The chain employs TRBV7-9 and TRBJ2-5; 8 bases agree with TRBD2. The CDR3 consists of 17 residues. Trimming at V came to 5 bases and at J to 5 bases, leaving 16 bases not matched to a gene. CDR1 is SEHNR and CDR2 is FQNEAQ in the germline V gene (reference sequence). CDR3 region: CASSRWGAGGLEETQYF. The DNA of the CDR3 is TGTGCCAGCAGCCGATGGGGGGCGGGAGGACTGGAGGAGACCCAGTACTTC.

This clonotype was seen a handful of times. The chain recombines TRBV6-5 with TRBJ1-4; tentatively, D is TRBD1 (5 bases). Germline values: CDR1 MNHEY, CDR2 SVGAGI. The germline V and J ends were trimmed by 7 bases and 6 bases, with 12 bases remaining between them. The CDR3 runs 13 residues. The CDR3 protein is CASKAWGDEKLFF. DNA for the CDR3: TGTGCCAGCAAGGCTTGGGGGGATGAAAAACTGTTTTTT.

V is TRBV4-1 and J is TRBJ2-7; 8 bases agree with TRBD1. The CDR3 runs to 16 residues. Germline V lookup: CDR1 MGHRA, CDR2 YSYEKL. Losses at the gene ends were 0 bases for V and 7 bases for J; bases not matched to a gene: 11. CDR3 in DNA: TGCGCCAGCAGCCAAGATCAGACAACAGGGGGAAAAGAGCAGTACTTC. This codes for CASSQDQTTGGKEQYF.

The chain uses TRBV2 and TRBJ1-2, with D unclear. With 1 base removed from V and 8 bases from J, the gap between germline ends came to 11 bases. The CDR3 spans 13 residues. Germline V gene lookup returns CDR1 SNHLY and CDR2 FYNNEI. The CDR3 coding sequence is TGTGCCAGCAGTGAAGGAGGCAGAGCCGGCTACACCTTC. Its protein product is CASSEGGRAGYTF.

The chain has TRBV7-3 and TRBJ2-2; TRBD1 matches 11 bases. Germline CDR1 and CDR2: SGHTA and FQGTGA. V lost 5 bases, J lost 7 bases, and 9 bases stayed unmatched. There are 16 residues in the CDR3. The CDR3 DNA is TGTGCCAGCAGCCTTGGAGGACAGGGGGCAGTCGGGGAGCTGTTTTTT. Encoded protein: CASSLGGQGAVGELFF.

CDR3 bases: TGCAGTGCTAGGGATGGGACTAGCGGGAATACAGATACGCAGTATTTT. The encoded protein is CSARDGTSGNTDTQYF. The chain employs TRBV20-1 and TRBJ2-3; 13 bases are shared with TRBD2. The CDR3 spans 16 residues. In germline, CDR1 is DFQATT, CDR2 SNEGSKA (reference sequence). With 3 bases clipped from V and 3 bases from J, the junction kept 6 bases outside the gene matches.

CDR3 protein: CSASAGPGELFF. For the CDR3, the DNA is TGCAGTGCTAGCGCGGGTCCCGGGGAGCTGTTTTTT. V usage is TRBV20-1 and J usage is TRBJ2-2, with a possible D match to TRBD2 (5 bases). CDR3 length equals 12 residues. The V end was cut by 3 bases, the J end by 6 bases, with 8 bases between. The germline gives CDR1 DFQATT, CDR2 SNEGSKA (reference sequence).